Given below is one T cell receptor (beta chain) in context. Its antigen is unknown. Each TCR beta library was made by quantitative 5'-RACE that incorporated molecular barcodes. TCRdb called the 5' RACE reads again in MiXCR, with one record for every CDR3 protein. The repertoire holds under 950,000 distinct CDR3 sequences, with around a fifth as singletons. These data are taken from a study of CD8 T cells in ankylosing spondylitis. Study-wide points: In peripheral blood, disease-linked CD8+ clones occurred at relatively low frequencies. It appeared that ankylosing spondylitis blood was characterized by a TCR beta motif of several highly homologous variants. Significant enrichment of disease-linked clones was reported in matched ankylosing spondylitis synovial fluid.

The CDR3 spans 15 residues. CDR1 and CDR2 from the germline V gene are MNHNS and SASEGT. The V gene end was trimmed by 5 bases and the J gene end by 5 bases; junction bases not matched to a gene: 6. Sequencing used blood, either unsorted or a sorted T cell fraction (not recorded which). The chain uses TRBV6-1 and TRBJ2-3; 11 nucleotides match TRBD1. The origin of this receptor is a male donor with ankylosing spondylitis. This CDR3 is CASSTDRGQIDTQYF. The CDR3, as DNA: TGTGCCAGCAGTACGGACAGGGGGCAGATAGATACGCAGTATTTT.